The 15 T cell receptor beta chains below were found in one sample sequenced in a study of blood T cells in healthy people across ages. Through a sample-barcoded 5' primer and a J-beta primer mix, a second PCR was run for about 6 to 11 cycles. One entry per CDR3 protein, called by TCRdb with MiXCR from the 5' RACE reads. The repertoire holds 1,300,000 or so distinct CDR3 sequences, with approximately 60% as singletons. Material: blood. The origin of the receptors is a man younger than 35 in good health.

This clonotype was picked up one time. The chain employs TRBV7-9 and TRBJ2-7, with TRBD2 matching over 9 bases. The CDR3 consists of 13 residues. V shed 3 bases and J 6 bases; nucleotides not matched to a gene: 3. From germline, CDR1 is SEHNR and CDR2 FQNEAQ (reference sequence). The CDR3 sequence is CASSFGLASEQYF. The DNA of the CDR3 is TGTGCCAGCAGCTTCGGACTAGCGAGCGAGCAGTACTTC.

The chain has TRBV19 and TRBJ2-2; D is possibly TRBD2 (6 bases). Germline values: CDR1 LNHDA, CDR2 SQIVND (reference sequence). V lost 10 bases and J 3 bases, leaving 15 bases between the germline ends. The CDR3 extends over 14 amino acids. The CDR3 protein is CAIKEGRDTGELFF. The CDR3 region has the DNA TGTGCCATTAAGGAGGGGCGGGACACCGGGGAGCTGTTTTTT. The whole variable domain, filled in from reference TRBV19 and TRBJ2-2, reads DGGITQSPKYLFRKEGQNVTLSCEQNLNHDAMYWYRQDPGQGLRLIYYSQIVNDFQKGDIAEGYSVSREKKESFPLTVTSAQKNPTAFYLCAIKEGRDTGELFFGEGSRLTVL.

The rearrangement links TRBV4-1 to TRBJ1-5; 8 bases are a match to TRBD1. V was clipped by 3 bases and J by 6 bases; unmatched bases: 10. There are 16 residues in the CDR3. The germline V gene encodes CDR1 MGHRA and CDR2 YSYEKL. CDR3 bases: TGCGCCAGCAGCCAGTTCGCAGACAGGGGTCTTCAGCCCCAGCATTTT. This encodes CASSQFADRGLQPQHF.

This clonotype was found a few times. V gene TRBV6-2 or TRBV6-3 combines with J gene TRBJ2-7; 7 bases map to TRBD1. CDR3 size: 11 residues. Germline loops: CDR1 MNHEY, CDR2 SVGEGT. As DNA, the CDR3 is TGTGGATCGGGACAGCCCTACGAGCAGTACTTC. It yields the protein CGSGQPYEQYF.

The gene calls are TRBV3-1 and TRBJ2-5; 9 bases are shared with TRBD1. V lost 2 bases and J lost 11; bases outside the gene matches: 9. This CDR3 is 14 amino acids long. Per germline, CDR1 LGHDT and CDR2 YNNKEL (reference sequence). The CDR3 DNA follows: TGTGCCAGCAGCCAAAAGTACAGGGGGCGTGAGCAGTACTTC. It yields the protein CASSQKYRGREQYF.

On this clonotype itself: Mismatch with germline at one junction end may stem from a read error. The gene calls are TRBV20-1 and TRBJ1-2, with a weak D call TRBD1 (6 bases). The germline gives CDR1 DFQATT, CDR2 SNEGSKA (reference sequence). The CDR3 consists of 15 residues. The CDR3 DNA reads TGCAGTGCTAGACCCCCAGGGGAGACTAACAATGGCTACACCTTC. This codes for CSARPPGETNNGYTF.

This sequence joins TRBV20-1 and TRBJ2-5; D is ambiguous. Per the germline V gene, CDR1 is DFQATT and CDR2 is SNEGSKA (reference sequence). V lost 3 bases to trimming and J lost 5 bases, with 13 bases between them. CDR3 length: 13 residues. The CDR3 sequence is CSASDPLGETQYF. CDR3 DNA: TGCAGTGCTAGTGACCCCCTCGGGGAGACCCAGTACTTC.

This clonotype was seen a handful of times. This rearrangement joins TRBV6-4 to TRBJ1-2; the match to TRBD1 covers 7 bases. The V gene end was trimmed by 9 bases and the J gene end by 0 bases; junction bases not matched to a gene: 4. Germline CDR1 and CDR2: MRHNA and SNTAGT. CDR3 size: 13 residues. CDR3 sequence reads: CASGRGPNYGYTF. DNA for the CDR3: TGTGCCAGTGGAAGGGGGCCTAACTATGGCTACACCTTC.

This clonotype was seen only a few times. V usage is TRBV7-2 and J usage is TRBJ2-3, with D perhaps assigned TRBD1 or TRBD2 (5 bases each). Looked up from germline, CDR1 is SGHTA and CDR2 is FQGNSA. V was trimmed by 5 bases and J by 0 bases, leaving 21 bases between them. The CDR3 length is 18 residues. CDR3 amino acids: CASSTISPGPISTDTQYF. CDR3 DNA sequence: TGTGCCAGCAGCACAATATCCCCGGGACCCATTAGCACAGATACGCAGTATTTT.

This chain connects TRBV29-1 to TRBJ2-3; TRBD1 or TRBD2 may be the D gene (6 bases each). Trimming cost V 4 bases and J 8 bases, with 25 bases left between them. Looked up from germline, CDR1 is SQVTM and CDR2 is ANQGSEA. CDR3 length: 16 amino acids. This chain's CDR3 is CSVGGSEAGEEGTQYF. The CDR3 DNA is TGCAGCGTTGGGGGATCCGAGGCAGGGGAGGAGGGTACGCAGTATTTT.

The rearrangement joins TRBV10-3 to TRBJ2-3; D remains ambiguous. The CDR3 covers 13 residues. V lost 7 bases and J lost 1, with 9 bases in between. CDR1 ENHRY and CDR2 SYGVKD come from the germline V gene. The CDR3 region is CAINLKRTDTQYF. The CDR3 coding sequence is TGTGCCATCAATTTGAAGCGCACAGATACGCAGTATTTT.

J is TRBJ2-1 and V is TRBV7-6; D not resolved. This CDR3 contains 14 residues. With 1 base removed from V and 9 bases from J, the gap between germline ends came to 13 bases. In germline, CDR1 is SGHVS, CDR2 FNYEAQ. The CDR3 DNA follows: TGTGCCAGCAGCTTAGTCGCGTTAGTATCTGAGCAGTTCTTC. Translation: CASSLVALVSEQFF. Using reference TRBV7-6 and TRBJ2-1 for the parts outside the CDR3, the full variable domain is GAGVSQSPRYKVTKRGQDVALRCDPISGHVSLYWYRQALGQGPEFLTYFNYEAQQDKSGLPNDRFSAERPEGSISTLTIQRTEQRDSAMYRCASSLVALVSEQFFGPGTRLTVL.

The chain joins TRBV27 to TRBJ2-7; weak D call: TRBD2 (5 bases). The J call may be mistaken, given a closer DNA end match to TRBJ2-5. This CDR3 comprises 16 residues. Germline CDR1 MNHEY, CDR2 SMNVEV (reference sequence). In DNA, the CDR3 is TGTGCCAGCAGTTTAGCGGGCTACCAGTTTTCGGGGACCCAGTACTTC. Translating it yields CASSLAGYQFSGTQYF.

The rearrangement joins TRBV6-1 to TRBJ2-3; 11 bases are shared with TRBD1. V was clipped by 11 bases and J by 4 bases; unmatched bases: 8. Germline V gene lookup returns CDR1 MNHNS and CDR2 SASEGT. There are 14 residues in the CDR3. The CDR3 DNA sequence: TGTGCCCGCACGGGACAGGGGGACGCAGATACGCAGTATTTT. Protein: CARTGQGDADTQYF.

The chain links TRBV20-1 to TRBJ2-5; D may be TRBD1 (6 bases). The DNA end lines up better with TRBJ2-7; the J call may be wrong. The CDR3 spans 14 residues. In germline, CDR1 is DFQATT, CDR2 SNEGSKA (reference sequence). The CDR3 DNA sequence: TGCAGTGCTAGAGATTTCAGGGGCGCCTACGAGCAGTACTTC. Protein: CSARDFRGAYEQYF.